Each of the 9 T cell receptor beta chains below was sequenced from the same sample in a study of blood T cells in healthy people across ages. A second PCR, run for roughly 7 to 11 cycles, used a sample-barcoded 5' primer plus a J-beta primer mix. One entry per CDR3 protein, called by TCRdb with MiXCR from the 5' RACE reads. The sample lists about 650,000 distinct CDR3 sequences; over 40% were seen once. The sample comprised blood. All receptors come from a woman aged 80 or over in good health.

J is TRBJ1-2 and V is TRBV29-1, with TRBD1 matching over 9 bases. The CDR3 totals 14 residues. Unmatched junction bases numbered 8, after V lost 3 bases and J lost 6 bases. The germline V gene has CDR1 SQVTM and CDR2 ANQGSEA. CDR3 nucleotides: TGCAGCGTTGAGAGGGGGGGACAGGGTAATGGCTACACCTTC. Translation: CSVERGGQGNGYTF.

The rearrangement links TRBV7-2 to TRBJ2-3; the D call may be TRBD1 or TRBD2 (5 bases each). The germline V gene has CDR1 SGHTA and CDR2 FQGNSA. CDR3 size: 19 residues. The germline V and J ends were trimmed by 1 base and 3 bases, with 23 bases remaining between them. The DNA for the CDR3 is TGTGCCAGCAGCTTAGTCTGGGTCGGGACCACGGCCCTTACAGATACGCAGTATTTT. Encoded protein: CASSLVWVGTTALTDTQYF.

The chain combines TRBV3-1 with TRBJ2-7; 9 bases are shared with TRBD1. The CDR3 consists of 14 residues. With 3 bases clipped from V and 6 bases from J, the junction kept 6 bases outside the gene matches. The germline CDR1 and CDR2 sequences are LGHDT and YNNKEL (reference sequence). The CDR3 sequence: CASSQTGQGREQYF. As DNA, the CDR3 is TGTGCCAGCAGCCAGACGGGACAGGGTCGCGAGCAGTACTTC.

For this clonotype: At one boundary the junction diverges from the germline segment, which might be a read error. The chain joins TRBV5-1 to TRBJ1-1; D is perhaps TRBD1 (6 bases). This CDR3 has 15 amino acids. The germline CDR1 and CDR2 sequences are SGHRS and YFSETQ. The CDR3: CASSLKGTFHTKAFF. CDR3 sequence (DNA): TGCGCCAGCAGCTTAAAGGGGACATTCCACACTAAAGCTTTCTTT.

The chain links TRBV7-9 to TRBJ2-5; D not certain. The germline V gene encodes CDR1 SEHNR and CDR2 FQNEAQ (reference sequence). The CDR3 contains 14 residues. Trimming took off 5 bases at V and 11 bases at J, with 21 bases between the two ends. The CDR3: CASSPTLAPVEQYF. The CDR3 coding sequence is TGTGCCAGCAGCCCAACCCTCGCCCCCGTTGAGCAGTACTTC. Looking up the rest from reference TRBV7-9 and TRBJ2-5 gives the full variable domain: DTGVSQNPRHKITKRGQNVTFRCDPISEHNRLYWYRQTLGQGPEFLTYFQNEAQLEKSRLLSDRFSAERPKGSFSTLEIQRTEQGDSAMYLCASSPTLAPVEQYFGPGTRLLVL.

The J gene is TRBJ2-3, the V gene TRBV7-2, with D unclear. Between the trimmed V and J ends, which lost 2 bases and 4 bases, there was a span of 10 bases. CDR3 length equals 14 residues. CDR1 and CDR2 (germline): SGHTA, FQGNSA. CDR3 sequence (DNA): TGTGCCAGCAGCTTATTAGTAGCCCCAGATACGCAGTATTTT. Protein product: CASSLLVAPDTQYF.

Comments on this clonotype: This clone may be a read error of a much larger clone one base away. The chain has TRBV27 and TRBJ2-1, with D possibly called TRBD1 or TRBD2 (7 bases each). The J call may be mistaken, given a closer DNA end match to TRBJ2-7. The CDR3 has 15 residues. CDR1 is MNHEY and CDR2 is SMNVEV in the germline V gene (reference sequence). CDR3 residues: CASSTSGDSYNEQYF. Written as DNA, the CDR3 is TGTGCCAGCAGTACAAGCGGGGACAGCTACAATGAGCAGTACTTC.

As concerns this clonotype: Just one base apart from a much larger clone, this may be a read error. This sequence joins TRBV13 and TRBJ2-3, with TRBD2 matching over 8 bases. This CDR3 contains 14 residues. Per germline, CDR1 PRHDT and CDR2 FYEKMQ (reference sequence). The V gene end was trimmed by 5 bases and the J gene end by 2 bases; junction bases not matched to a gene: 3. The CDR3 DNA sequence: TGTGCCAGCAGCCAACTAGCGGACACAGATACGCAGTATTTT. Translating it yields CASSQLADTDTQYF. Looking up the rest from reference TRBV13 and TRBJ2-3 gives the full variable domain: AAGVIQSPRHLIKEKRETATLKCYPIPRHDTVYWYQQGPGQDPQFLISFYEKMQSDKGSIPDRFSAQQFSDYHSELNMSSLELGDSALYFCASSQLADTDTQYFGPGTRLTVL.

Points on this clonotype: One junction end disagrees with the germline gene, perhaps due to a read error. The chain links TRBV7-2 to TRBJ2-7; 8 bases are a match to TRBD1. The better agreement between TRBJ2-5 and the DNA end casts doubt on the J call. Germline CDR1 SGHTA, CDR2 FQGNSA. The CDR3 spans 14 residues. This CDR3 reads CASRLRTGLETQYF. For the CDR3, the DNA is TGCGCCAGCAGGTTGAGGACAGGGCTTGAGACCCAGTACTTC.